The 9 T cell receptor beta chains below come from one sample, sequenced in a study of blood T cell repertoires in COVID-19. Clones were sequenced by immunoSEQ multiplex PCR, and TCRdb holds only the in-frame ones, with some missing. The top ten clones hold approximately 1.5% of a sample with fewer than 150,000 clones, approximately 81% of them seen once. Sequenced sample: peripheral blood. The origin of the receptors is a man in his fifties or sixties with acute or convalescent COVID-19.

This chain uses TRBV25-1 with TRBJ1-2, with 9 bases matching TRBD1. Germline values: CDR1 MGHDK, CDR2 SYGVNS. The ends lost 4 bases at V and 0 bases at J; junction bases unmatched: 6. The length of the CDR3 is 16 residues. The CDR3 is CASSGGQGWANYGYTF. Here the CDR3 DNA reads TGTGCCAGCAGTGGCGGACAGGGGTGGGCTAACTATGGCTACACCTTC.

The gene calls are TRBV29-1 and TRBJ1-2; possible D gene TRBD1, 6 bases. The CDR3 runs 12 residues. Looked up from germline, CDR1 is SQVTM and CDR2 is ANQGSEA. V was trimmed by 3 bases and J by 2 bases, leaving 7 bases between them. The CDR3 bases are TGCAGCGTTGAGCAGGGGAACTATGGCTACACCTTC. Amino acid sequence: CSVEQGNYGYTF.

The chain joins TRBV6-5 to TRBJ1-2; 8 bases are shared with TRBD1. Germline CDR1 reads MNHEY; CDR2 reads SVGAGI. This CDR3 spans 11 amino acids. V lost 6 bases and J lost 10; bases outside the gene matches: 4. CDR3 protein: CASSQTGVYTF. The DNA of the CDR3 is TGTGCCAGCAGCCAGACAGGGGTCTACACCTTC.

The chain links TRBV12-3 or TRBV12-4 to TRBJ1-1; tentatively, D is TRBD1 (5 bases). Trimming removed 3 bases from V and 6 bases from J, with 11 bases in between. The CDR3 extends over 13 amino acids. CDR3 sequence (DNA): TGTGCCAGCAGTTTCAGGCAGGGCTCTGAAGCTTTCTTT. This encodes CASSFRQGSEAFF.

CDR3 in amino acids: CAGMGGRLPYEQYF. The CDR3 DNA is TGTGCCGGCATGGGGGGGAGGCTCCCCTACGAGCAGTACTTC. This rearrangement joins TRBV6-5 to TRBJ2-7; 7 nucleotides line up with TRBD2. The CDR3 extends over 14 amino acids. J lost 2 bases, V lost 11 bases, and 12 bases had no gene match. Germline assignment: CDR1 MNHEY and CDR2 SVGAGI.

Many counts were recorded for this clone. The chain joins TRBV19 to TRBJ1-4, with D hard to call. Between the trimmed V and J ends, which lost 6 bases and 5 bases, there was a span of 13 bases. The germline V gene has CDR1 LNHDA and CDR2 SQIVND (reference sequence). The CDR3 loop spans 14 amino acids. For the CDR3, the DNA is TGTGCCAGTAGATCGGGGTCTTCAAATGAAAAACTGTTTTTT. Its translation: CASRSGSSNEKLFF.

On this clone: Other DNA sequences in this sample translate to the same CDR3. The CDR3 here is CASSVGGQGSGNTIYF. CDR3 in DNA: TGTGCCAGCAGCGTAGGTGGACAGGGCTCTGGAAACACCATATATTTT. This chain joins TRBV9 and TRBJ1-3; 8 bases match TRBD1. This CDR3 comprises 16 residues. Germline V gives CDR1 SGDLS, CDR2 YYNGEE. Trimming cost V 0 bases and J 0 bases; bases outside gene matches: 2.

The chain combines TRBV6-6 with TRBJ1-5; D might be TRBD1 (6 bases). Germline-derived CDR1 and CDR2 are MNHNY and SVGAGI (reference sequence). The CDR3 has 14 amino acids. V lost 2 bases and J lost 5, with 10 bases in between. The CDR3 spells CASSYPEGDQPQHF. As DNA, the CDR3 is TGTGCCAGCAGTTACCCCGAGGGGGATCAGCCCCAGCATTTT.

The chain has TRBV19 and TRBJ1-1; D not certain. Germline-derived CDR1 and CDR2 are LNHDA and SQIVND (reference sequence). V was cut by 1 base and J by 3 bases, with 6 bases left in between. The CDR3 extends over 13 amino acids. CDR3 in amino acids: CASSIVLYTEAFF. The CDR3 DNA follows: TGTGCCAGTAGTATAGTTCTGTACACTGAAGCTTTCTTT.